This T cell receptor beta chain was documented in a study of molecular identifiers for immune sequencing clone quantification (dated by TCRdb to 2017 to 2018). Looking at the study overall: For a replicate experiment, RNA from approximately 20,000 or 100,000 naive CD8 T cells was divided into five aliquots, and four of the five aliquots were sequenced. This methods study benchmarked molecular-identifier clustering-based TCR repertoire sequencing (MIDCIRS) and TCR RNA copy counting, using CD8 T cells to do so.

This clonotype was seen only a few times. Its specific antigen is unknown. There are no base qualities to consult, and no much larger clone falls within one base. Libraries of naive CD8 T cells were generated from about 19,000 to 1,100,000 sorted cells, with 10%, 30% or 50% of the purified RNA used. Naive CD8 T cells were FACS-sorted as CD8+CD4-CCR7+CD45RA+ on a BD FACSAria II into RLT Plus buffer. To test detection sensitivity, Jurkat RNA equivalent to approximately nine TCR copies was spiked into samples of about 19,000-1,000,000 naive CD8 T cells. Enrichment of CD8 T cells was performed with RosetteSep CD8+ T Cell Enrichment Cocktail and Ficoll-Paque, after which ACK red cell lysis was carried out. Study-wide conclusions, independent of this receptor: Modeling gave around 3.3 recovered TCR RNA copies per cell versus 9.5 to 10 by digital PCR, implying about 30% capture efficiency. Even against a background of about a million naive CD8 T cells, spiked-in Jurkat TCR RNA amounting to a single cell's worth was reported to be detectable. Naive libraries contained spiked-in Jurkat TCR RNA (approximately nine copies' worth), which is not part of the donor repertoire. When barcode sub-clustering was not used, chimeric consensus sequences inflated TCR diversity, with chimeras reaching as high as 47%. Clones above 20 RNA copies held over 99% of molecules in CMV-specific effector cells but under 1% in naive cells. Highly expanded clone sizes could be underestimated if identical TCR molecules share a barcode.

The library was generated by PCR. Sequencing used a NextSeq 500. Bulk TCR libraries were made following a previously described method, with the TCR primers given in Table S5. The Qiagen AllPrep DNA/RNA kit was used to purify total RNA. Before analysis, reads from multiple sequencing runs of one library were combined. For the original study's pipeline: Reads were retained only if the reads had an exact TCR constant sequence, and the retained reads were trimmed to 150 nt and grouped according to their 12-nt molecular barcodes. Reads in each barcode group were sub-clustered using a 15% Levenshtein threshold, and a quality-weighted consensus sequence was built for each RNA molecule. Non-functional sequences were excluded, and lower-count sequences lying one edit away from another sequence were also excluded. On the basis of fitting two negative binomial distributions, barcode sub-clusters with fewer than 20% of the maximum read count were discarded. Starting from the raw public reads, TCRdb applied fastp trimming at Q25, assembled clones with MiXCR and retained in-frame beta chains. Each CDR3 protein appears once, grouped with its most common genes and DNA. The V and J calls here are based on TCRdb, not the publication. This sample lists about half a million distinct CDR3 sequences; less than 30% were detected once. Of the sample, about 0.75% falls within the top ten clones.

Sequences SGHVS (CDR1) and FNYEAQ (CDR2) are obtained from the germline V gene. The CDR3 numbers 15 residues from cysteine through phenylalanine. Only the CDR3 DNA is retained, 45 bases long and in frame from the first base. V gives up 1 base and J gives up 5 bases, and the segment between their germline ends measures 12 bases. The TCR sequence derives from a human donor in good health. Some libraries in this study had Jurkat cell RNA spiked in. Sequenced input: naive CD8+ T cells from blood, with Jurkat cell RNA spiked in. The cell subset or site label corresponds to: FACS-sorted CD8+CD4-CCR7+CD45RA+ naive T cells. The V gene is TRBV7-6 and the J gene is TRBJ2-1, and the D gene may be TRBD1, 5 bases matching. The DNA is TGTGCCAGCAGCTTAGGCAGGCAGGGAAACAATGAGCAGTTCTTC. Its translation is CASSLGRQGNNEQFF.